This T cell receptor beta chain was sequenced for a study of blood T cell repertoires in COVID-19. Study information: COVID-19 samples collected from the United States, Italy and Spain covered acute and convalescent phases. Sources were T cells, B-cell-depleted T cells, or PBMCs; the material itself was cDNA or gDNA.

This CDR3 spans 12 amino acids. Trimming shortened V by 6 bases and J by 7 bases, and 10 bases separated the two germline ends. In the original processing: Estimation of nucleated cell counts relied on the amplification of reference gene primers. Sequenced by immunoSEQ multiplex PCR; TCRdb stores in-frame clones only, minus some. D and trimming were read from the DNA, whereas the V and J calls and clone size are those reported in that table. The data show about 150,000 clones, 84% seen once. This clone showed up just a few times. The clonotype was recovered from a human donor in a cohort sampled during active COVID-19. Sequencing was performed on peripheral blood. V gene TRBV12-3 or TRBV12-4 combines with J gene TRBJ1-5, with TRBD1 as a possible D gene (6 bases). In nucleotides, the CDR3 is TGTGCCAGCAGCCCAACAGGGCAGCCCCAGCATTTT. The encoded protein is CASSPTGQPQHF.